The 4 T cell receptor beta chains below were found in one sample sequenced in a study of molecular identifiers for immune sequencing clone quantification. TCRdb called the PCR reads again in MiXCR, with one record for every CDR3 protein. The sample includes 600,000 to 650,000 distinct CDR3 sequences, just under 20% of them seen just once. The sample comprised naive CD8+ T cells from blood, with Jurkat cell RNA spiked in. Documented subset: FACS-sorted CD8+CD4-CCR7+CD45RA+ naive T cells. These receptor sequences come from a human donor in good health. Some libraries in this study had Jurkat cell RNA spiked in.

The CDR3 reads CAWSWRYGNTIYF. CDR3 coding DNA: TGTGCCTGGAGTTGGCGGTATGGAAACACCATATATTTT. This chain links TRBV30 with TRBJ1-3; no clear D gene. The V end lost 2 bases, the J end lost 3 bases, and 8 bases lay between the germline ends. In germline, CDR1 is GTSNPN, CDR2 SVGIG (reference sequence). This CDR3 is 13 amino acids long.

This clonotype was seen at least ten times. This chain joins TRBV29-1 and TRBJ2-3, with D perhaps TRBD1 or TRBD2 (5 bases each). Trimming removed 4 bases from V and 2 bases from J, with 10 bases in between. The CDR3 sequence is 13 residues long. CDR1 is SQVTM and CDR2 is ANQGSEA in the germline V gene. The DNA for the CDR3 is TGCAGCGTTGTCTTGGGGGTCACAGATACGCAGTATTTT. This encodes CSVVLGVTDTQYF.

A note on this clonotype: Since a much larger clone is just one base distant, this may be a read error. This CDR3 is CAGSYFQGESAGANVLTF. CDR3 sequence (DNA): TGTGCCGGCAGTTACTTCCAAGGGGAATCCGCTGGGGCCAACGTCCTGACTTTC. The chain employs TRBV6-5 and TRBJ2-6; a weak D match, TRBD1 (5 bases). CDR3 length: 18 amino acids. Germline lookup yields CDR1 MNHEY and CDR2 SVGAGI.

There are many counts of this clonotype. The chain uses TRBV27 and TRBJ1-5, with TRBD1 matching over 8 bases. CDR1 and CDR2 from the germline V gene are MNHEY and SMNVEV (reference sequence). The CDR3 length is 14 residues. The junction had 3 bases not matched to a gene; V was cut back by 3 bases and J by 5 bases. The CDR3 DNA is TGTGCCAGCAGTTTTGGGACAGGAGATCAGCCCCAGCATTTT. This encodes CASSFGTGDQPQHF.